Each of the 20 T cell receptor beta chains below was sequenced from the same sample in a study of Ad26.COV2.S vaccination and SARS-CoV-2 variants (dated by TCRdb to about 2021). Reading the label with the study, this specimen's treatment or condition is: about 20 received Ad26.COV2.S at low or high dose, single or two shots; about 5 received placebo; per-sample allocation not given. Repertoires of vaccine and placebo recipients were sequenced from samples collected on day 63 after the first injection. Library preparation employed the immunoSEQ multiplex PCR assay. Not all clones reach the TCRdb copy of this immuneACCESS table, which keeps in-frame sequences only. Checked studies attribute under half of the gap to unresolved V genes and leave the rest unexplained. The sample records hundreds of thousands of clones, 80% to 90% of which are singletons. More than 3% of the sample is held by the ten biggest clonotypes.

Sequencing was performed on peripheral blood, taken in a trial of Ad26.COV2.S vaccine versus placebo. The receptor set was obtained from a person aged 18-65 years who received the Ad26.COV2.S COVID-19 vaccine or a placebo.

The chain recombines TRBV10-2 with TRBJ1-1; the match to TRBD1 covers 7 bases. This CDR3 contains 16 residues. CDR1 and CDR2 (germline): WSHSY, SAAADI. V was clipped by 4 bases and J by 1 base; unmatched bases: 9. The CDR3 loop is CASSGTDRPRNTEAFF. The CDR3 nucleotides are TGCGCCAGCAGTGGAACGGACAGGCCCAGGAACACTGAAGCTTTCTTT.

The CDR3: CASAAGTYRIDEQFF. CDR3 DNA: TGCGCCAGCGCGGCCGGGACATATCGGATCGATGAGCAGTTCTTC. V gene TRBV10-2 combines with J gene TRBJ2-1; TRBD1 might be the D (6 bases). The V end was cut by 8 bases, the J end by 8 bases, with 22 bases between. The CDR3 loop spans 15 amino acids. Germline CDR1 WSHSY, CDR2 SAAADI.

V and J are TRBV6-2 or TRBV6-3 and TRBJ2-1; 7 bases align to TRBD1. The CDR3 sequence is 14 residues long. The trim removed 3 bases at V and 6 bases at J, leaving 5 bases unmatched. The germline V gene has CDR1 MNHEY and CDR2 SVGEGT. The CDR3 coding sequence is TGTGCCAGCAGTTATATGACAGGGTCCAATGAGCAGTTCTTC. Translated: CASSYMTGSNEQFF.

Only a few counts were recorded for this clone. The chain is built from TRBV4-2 and TRBJ2-7; 9 bases line up with TRBD1. The trim removed 0 bases at V and 3 bases at J, leaving 6 bases unmatched. This CDR3 has 16 amino acids. Germline V lookup: CDR1 LGHNA, CDR2 YNFKEQ. The chain's CDR3 is CASSQEYRGLYYEQYF. Here the CDR3 DNA reads TGTGCCAGCAGCCAAGAGTACAGGGGGCTTTACTACGAGCAGTACTTC.

The rearrangement links TRBV11-2 to TRBJ2-1; possibly TRBD1 for D (6 bases). The germline CDR1 and CDR2 sequences are SGHAT and FQNNGV. The V gene lost 4 bases and the J gene lost 0 bases, with 13 bases spanning the gap. CDR3 length: 16 residues. CDR3 loop: CASSSPGVPSYNEQFF. The CDR3 DNA is TGTGCCAGCAGCTCCCCAGGGGTCCCCTCCTACAATGAGCAGTTCTTC.

V is TRBV6-6 and J is TRBJ1-2; D gene uncertain. The V end was cut by 10 bases, the J end by 3 bases, with 18 bases between. CDR1 and CDR2 (germline): MNHNY, SVGAGI (reference sequence). CDR3 length: 14 residues. The CDR3 nucleotides read TGTGCCACTCCCGGGGAGGGTGACGACTATGGCTACACCTTC. It encodes CATPGEGDDYGYTF.

The CDR3, as DNA: TGTGCCAGCAGCTTAGAGTATGCAGCCTCTTTCCGCGATTCACCCCTCCACTTT. Translated: CASSLEYAASFRDSPLHF. V usage is TRBV7-2 and J usage is TRBJ1-6; D unresolved. CDR1 and CDR2 (germline): SGHTA, FQGNSA. This CDR3 has 18 amino acids. Trimming took off 1 base at V and 8 bases at J, with 21 bases between the two ends.

This sequence joins TRBV7-2 and TRBJ2-3; 11 bases agree with TRBD2. CDR3 length: 16 amino acids. The trim removed 5 bases at V and 8 bases at J, leaving 12 bases unmatched. Germline V CDR1 and CDR2: SGHTA, FQGNSA. The CDR3 region has the DNA TGTGCCAGCAGCCCACGACTGACTAGCGGGGATGGTACGCAGTATTTT. Protein sequence: CASSPRLTSGDGTQYF.

The chain links TRBV5-4 to TRBJ2-3; 14 bases map to TRBD2. J was trimmed by 3 bases and V by 3 bases; bases with no gene match: 6. CDR1 SGHNT and CDR2 YYREEE come from the germline V gene (reference sequence). The CDR3 loop spans 17 amino acids. The CDR3 DNA reads as TGTGCCAGCAGCTATGGACTAGCGGGGGGATTAACAGATACGCAGTATTTT. Protein sequence: CASSYGLAGGLTDTQYF. The whole variable domain, remainder taken from reference TRBV5-4 and TRBJ2-3, is ETGVTQSPTHLIKTRGQQVTLRCSSQSGHNTVSWYQQALGQGPQFIFQYYREEENGRGNFPPRFSGLQFPNYSSELNVNALELDDSALYLCASSYGLAGGLTDTQYFGPGTRLTVL.

The chain employs TRBV9 and TRBJ1-2; maybe TRBD1 (6 bases). The CDR3 covers 14 residues. The germline gives CDR1 SGDLS, CDR2 YYNGEE. V lost 0 bases, J lost 4 bases, and 10 bases lay in between. For the CDR3, the DNA is TGTGCCAGCAGCGTAGAAGGACAGAGCTATGGCTACACCTTC. Translated: CASSVEGQSYGYTF. Together with reference TRBV9 and TRBJ1-2, the CDR3 gives the full variable domain: DSGVTQTPKHLITATGQRVTLRCSPRSGDLSVYWYQQSLDQGLQFLIQYYNGEERAKGNILERFSAQQFPDLHSELNLSSLELGDSALYFCASSVEGQSYGYTFGSGTRLTVV.

The V call is TRBV6-1, the J call TRBJ1-3; 8 bases agree with TRBD1. V lost 0 bases, J lost 4 bases, and 2 bases stayed unmatched. Germline CDR1 MNHNS, CDR2 SASEGT. The CDR3 contains 15 residues. Written as DNA, the CDR3 is TGTGCCAGCAGTGAAGCACAGGGGGTGGGAAACACCATATATTTT. It codes for CASSEAQGVGNTIYF.

This chain joins TRBV19 and TRBJ2-1; D perhaps matches TRBD2 (6 bases). CDR3 length: 13 residues. Germline loops: CDR1 LNHDA, CDR2 SQIVND (reference sequence). Trimming removed 7 bases at V and 3 bases at J, with 10 bases between. For the CDR3, the DNA is TGTGCCAGTACTGGGGGAGGCTACAATGAGCAGTTCTTC. Encoded protein: CASTGGGYNEQFF.

This rearrangement joins TRBV6-1 to TRBJ2-6; possible D gene TRBD1, 5 bases. This CDR3 is 14 amino acids long. V lost 1 base, J lost 8 bases, and 9 bases lay in between. Germline-derived CDR1 and CDR2 are MNHNS and SASEGT. CDR3 residues: CASSEGRTTNVLTF. CDR3 nucleotide sequence: TGTGCCAGCAGTGAAGGAAGGACAACCAACGTCCTGACTTTC.

The rearrangement joins TRBV2 to TRBJ1-2; D is uncertain. Germline loops: CDR1 SNHLY, CDR2 FYNNEI. The V end was cut by 3 bases, the J end by 0 bases, with 11 bases between. CDR3 size: 15 residues. CDR3 DNA: TGTGCCAGCAGTGATAGTGGGATAACTAACTATGGCTACACCTTC. As protein: CASSDSGITNYGYTF.

This chain joins TRBV6-5 and TRBJ2-7; 8 bases are a match to TRBD1. Germline assignment: CDR1 MNHEY and CDR2 SVGAGI. The CDR3 spans 14 residues. Trimming at V came to 4 bases and at J to 5 bases, leaving 7 bases not matched to a gene. CDR3 sequence: CASSFGTGANEQYF. DNA for the CDR3: TGTGCCAGCAGTTTCGGGACAGGCGCCAACGAGCAGTACTTC.

The DNA for the CDR3 is TGTGCCAGCAGTCCCGACCCGTTTAGTGAGCAGTTCTTC. Amino acids: CASSPDPFSEQFF. The chain employs TRBV6-5 and TRBJ2-1, with D uncertain. From germline, CDR1 is MNHEY and CDR2 SVGAGI. Trimming shortened V by 5 bases and J by 9 bases, and 14 bases separated the two germline ends. There are 13 residues in the CDR3.

Written as DNA, the CDR3 is TGTGCCAGCAGCTTTGGCCTCCTTTACGAGCAGTACTTC. Its translation is CASSFGLLYEQYF. V usage is TRBV7-2 and J usage is TRBJ2-7; D uncertain. This CDR3 has 13 residues. The germline V and J ends were trimmed by 3 bases and 4 bases, with 10 bases remaining between them. Germline V CDR1 and CDR2: SGHTA, FQGNSA.

J is TRBJ2-7 and V is TRBV6-6, with D unclear. Germline-derived CDR1 and CDR2 are MNHNY and SVGAGI (reference sequence). The V end was cut by 2 bases, the J end by 5 bases, with 10 bases between. The CDR3 spans 13 residues. CDR3 region: CASSYGVWDEQYF. The CDR3 coding sequence is TGTGCCAGCAGTTACGGGGTTTGGGACGAGCAGTACTTC.

This clone was counted between two and nine times. V and J are TRBV6-2 or TRBV6-3 and TRBJ1-6; 7 bases agree with TRBD1. The V gene end was trimmed by 0 bases and the J gene end by 8 bases; junction bases not matched to a gene: 1. CDR1 is MNHEY and CDR2 is SVGEGT in the germline V gene. The CDR3 extends over 14 amino acids. The CDR3 DNA reads TGTGCCAGCAGTTACTCAGGGGGCGATTCACCCCTCCACTTT. As protein: CASSYSGGDSPLHF.

Notes on this clone: Other DNA sequences in this specimen translate into the identical CDR3. V usage is TRBV6-5 and J usage is TRBJ2-7, with 8 bases aligning to TRBD1. This CDR3 has 12 residues. J gave up 4 bases and V 5 bases, and 1 base lay outside the gene matches. Per the germline V gene, CDR1 is MNHEY and CDR2 is SVGAGI. CDR3 in amino acids: CASSRTGYEQYF. Written as DNA, the CDR3 is TGTGCCAGCAGTCGGACAGGGTACGAGCAGTACTTC.